Shown below are 4 T cell receptor beta chains from a single sample sequenced in a study of T cell changes during pregnancy in multiple sclerosis. The data were produced by immunoSEQ multiplex PCR, yet TCRdb's version contains in-frame clones alone and is incomplete. The sample contains some 39,000 clones, about 93% of which appear only once. The sequences come from CD4+ T cells from peripheral blood mononuclear cells, collected in the second trimester of pregnancy. All receptors come from a female donor in good health, enrolled as a control in a pregnancy study.

The chain carries TRBV2 and TRBJ2-3, with 9 nucleotides matching TRBD2. J was trimmed by 4 bases and V by 4 bases; bases with no gene match: 3. The length of the CDR3 is 14 residues. Per germline, CDR1 SNHLY and CDR2 FYNNEI. The CDR3 DNA sequence: TGTGCCAGCAGTGGGGCGGGGGGGTCAGATACGCAGTATTTT. The encoded protein is CASSGAGGSDTQYF.

This chain links TRBV9 with TRBJ2-1; 9 bases line up with TRBD1. The ends lost 4 bases at V and 6 bases at J; junction bases unmatched: 8. CDR1 SGDLS and CDR2 YYNGEE come from the germline V gene. There are 15 residues in the CDR3. CDR3 protein: CASSYRTGVGNEQFF. The CDR3 DNA reads TGTGCCAGCAGCTACCGGACAGGGGTCGGCAATGAGCAGTTCTTC.

CDR3 DNA sequence: TGCGCCAGCAGCCAAGAGGTGACAGGAGATTCACCCCTCCACTTT. Translation: CASSQEVTGDSPLHF. This chain joins TRBV4-1 and TRBJ1-6, with D maybe TRBD1 (6 bases). CDR1 is MGHRA and CDR2 is YSYEKL in the germline V gene. The ends were cut back, 0 bases at V and 8 bases at J, with 11 bases in the middle. This CDR3 spans 15 amino acids.

In this sample, this clone turned up once. The chain joins TRBV7-2 to TRBJ2-3; D not resolved. V lost 2 bases, J lost 2 bases, and 17 bases lay in between. The CDR3 has 17 residues. Germline CDR1 and CDR2: SGHTA and FQGNSA. The CDR3 nucleotides are TGTGCCAGCAGCTTAATGGAAGTGTGGGCAGTCACAGATACGCAGTATTTT. This gives the protein CASSLMEVWAVTDTQYF.